The entry below gives a single T cell receptor beta chain sequence along with its context. No antigen is known for it. These data are taken from a study of graft-versus-host responses after intestinal transplantation. On the study more broadly: Recipients uniformly received anti-thymocyte globulin induction, followed by tacrolimus and steroids for roughly 3 years. Regarding the study as a whole: Recipient marrow contained GvH clones, some of which appeared first in ileum or blood.

Method: immunoSEQ multiplex PCR; TCRdb's copy keeps in-frame clones and lacks some. The sample records 20,000 or so clones, around 85% being singletons. Germline loops: CDR1 LNHNV, CDR2 YYDKDF (reference sequence). The V gene lost 1 base and the J gene lost 3 bases, with 7 bases spanning the gap. The CDR3 is made up of 13 amino acids. The sample consisted of PBMCs, taken approximately 450 days after intestinal transplant. This clonotype was obtained from a human patient who received an intestinal transplant, so some T cells may come from the graft donor. The rearrangement links TRBV15 to TRBJ2-7; perhaps TRBD2 as D (5 bases). CDR3 in amino acids: CATSRVAGYEQYF. CDR3 DNA: TGTGCCACCAGCAGAGTTGCGGGCTACGAGCAGTACTTC. Full variable domain (outside the CDR3, taken from reference TRBV15 and TRBJ2-7): DAMVIQNPRYQVTQFGKPVTLSCSQTLNHNVMYWYQQKSSQAPKLLFHYYDKDFNNEADTPDNFQSRRPNTSFCFLDIRSPGLGDTAMYLCATSRVAGYEQYFGPGTRLTVT.